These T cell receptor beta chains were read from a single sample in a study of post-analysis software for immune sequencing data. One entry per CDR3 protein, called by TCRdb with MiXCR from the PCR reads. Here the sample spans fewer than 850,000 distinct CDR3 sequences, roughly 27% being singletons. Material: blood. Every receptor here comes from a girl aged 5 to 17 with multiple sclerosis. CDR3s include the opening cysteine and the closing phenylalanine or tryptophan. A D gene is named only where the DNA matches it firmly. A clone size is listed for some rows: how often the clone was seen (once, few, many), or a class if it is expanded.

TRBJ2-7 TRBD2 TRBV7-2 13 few TGTGCCAGCAGCTTAGGCGGGAGGAGGGAGCAGTACTTC CASSLGGRREQYF
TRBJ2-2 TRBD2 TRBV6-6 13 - TGTGCCAGCAGAGTAACTAGCGCCGGGGAGCTGTTTTTT CASRVTSAGELFF
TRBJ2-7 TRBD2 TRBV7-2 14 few TGTGCCAGCAGAGCCGGGACTAGCGTCTACGAGCAGTACTTC CASRAGTSVYEQYF
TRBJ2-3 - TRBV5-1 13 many TGCGCCAGCAGAGCCGGACCCACAGATACGCAGTATTTT CASRAGPTDTQYF
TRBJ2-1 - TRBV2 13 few TGTGCCAGCAGTGGGGAATCCTACAATGAGCAGTTCTTC CASSGESYNEQFF
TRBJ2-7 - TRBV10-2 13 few TGCGCCAGCAGGACCAGCCTCTCCTACGAGCAGTACTTC CASRTSLSYEQYF
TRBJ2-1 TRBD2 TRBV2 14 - TGTGCCATAGATAGCGGGGGGGTATACAATGAGCAGTTCTTC CAIDSGGVYNEQFF
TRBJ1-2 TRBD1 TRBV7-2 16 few TGTGCCAGCAGCTTTCCGGGGCGGACAGGGGGTTCGGGCTACACCTTC CASSFPGRTGGSGYTF
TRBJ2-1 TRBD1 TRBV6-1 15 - TGTGCCAGCAGTGTAGACAGGGGGTTGTCCTATGAGCAGTTCTTC CASSVDRGLSYEQFF
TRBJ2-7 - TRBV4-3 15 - TGCGCCAGCAGCCAATTCAGCCGACAGGCCTACGAGCAGTACTTC CASSQFSRQAYEQYF
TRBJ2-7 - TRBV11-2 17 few TGTGCCAGCAGCTTAACCCACACCTCTAGCGCGCCTTACGAGCAGTACTTC CASSLTHTSSAPYEQYF
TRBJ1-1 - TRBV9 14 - TGTGCCAGCAGCGTAGGTGGCAGAGGCACTGAAGCTTTCTTT CASSVGGRGTEAFF
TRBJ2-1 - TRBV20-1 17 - TGCAGTGCTAGGGATAGGCTCCTAACGGGAACCCGCCGGGGGCAGTTCTTC CSARDRLLTGTRRGQFF
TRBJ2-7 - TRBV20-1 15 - TGCAGTGCTAGTTACCCTGCGGGGCGTGAGCACGAGCAGTACTTC CSASYPAGREHEQYF
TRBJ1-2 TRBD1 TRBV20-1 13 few TGCAGTGCCCCGGGACAGGGGGAAGTTGGCTACACCTTC CSAPGQGEVGYTF
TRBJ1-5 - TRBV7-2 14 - TGTGCCAGCAGCTTAGTTTGGAGCAATCAGCCCCAGCATTTT CASSLVWSNQPQHF
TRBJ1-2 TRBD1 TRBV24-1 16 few TGTGCCACCAGTGATCGCACCGTGGGGACAGGGGTTGGCTACACCTTC CATSDRTVGTGVGYTF
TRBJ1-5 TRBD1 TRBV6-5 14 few TGTGCCAGCAGCCTACAGGGGAGTTACCAGCCCCAGCATTTT CASSLQGSYQPQHF
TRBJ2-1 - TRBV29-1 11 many TGCAGCGTTCCCGGAGGGGGGGTCCAGTTCTTC CSVPGGGVQFF
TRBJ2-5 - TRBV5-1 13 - TGCGCCAGCAGCTTTGCGGTACAAGAGACCCAGTACTTC CASSFAVQETQYF
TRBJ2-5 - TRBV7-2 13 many TGTGCCAGCAGCTTAGTTTTGGGGGAGACCCAGTACTTC CASSLVLGETQYF
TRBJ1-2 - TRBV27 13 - TGTGCCAGCAGTTTAAGGCGGGACTATGGCTACACCTTC CASSLRRDYGYTF
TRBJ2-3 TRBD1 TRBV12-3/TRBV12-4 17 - TGTGCCAGCAGCTCCCCGGACAGGGGGCGAGGCACAGATACGCAGTATTTT CASSSPDRGRGTDTQYF
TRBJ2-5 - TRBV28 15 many TGTGCCAGCAGGCTCTATTCGGGACCTCAGGAGACCCAGTACTTC CASRLYSGPQETQYF
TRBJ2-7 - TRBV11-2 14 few TGTGCCAGCAGCTTAATTGGGTGGTCCTACGAGCAGTACTTC CASSLIGWSYEQYF
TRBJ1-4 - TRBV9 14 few TGTGCCAGCAGCGTGAGCCTCCTCGGTGAAAAACTGTTTTTT CASSVSLLGEKLFF
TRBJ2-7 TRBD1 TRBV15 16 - TGTGCCACCAGTAGCGGACAGGGCATTTTATCCTACGAGCAGTACTTC CATSSGQGILSYEQYF
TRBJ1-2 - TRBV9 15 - TGTGCCAGCAGCGTAGTAGAGGGGACGGCTAGGGGCTACACCTTC CASSVVEGTARGYTF
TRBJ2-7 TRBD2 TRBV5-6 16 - TGTGCCAGCAGCCGGGAGGGGGGGAGGCCTGCGTTCGAGCAGTACTTC CASSREGGRPAFEQYF
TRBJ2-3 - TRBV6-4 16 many TGTGCCAGCAGTGACTCTCGGGACACTAGCACAGATACGCAGTATTTT CASSDSRDTSTDTQYF
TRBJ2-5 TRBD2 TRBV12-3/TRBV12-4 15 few TGTGCCAGCAGTTTCGAACTAGCGGCCGGGGAGACCCAGTACTTC CASSFELAAGETQYF
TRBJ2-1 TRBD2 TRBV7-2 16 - TGTGCCAGCAGCCGTGAGACTAGCGGGGTGTACAATGAGCAGTTCTTC CASSRETSGVYNEQFF
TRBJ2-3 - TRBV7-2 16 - TGTGCCAGCAGCTGGTCCGGGACCCATTCCCCAGATACGCAGTATTTT CASSWSGTHSPDTQYF
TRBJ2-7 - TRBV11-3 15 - TGTGCCAGCAGCCTAGCTTCACAGGGATCCTACGAGCAGTACTTC CASSLASQGSYEQYF
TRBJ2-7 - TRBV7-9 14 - TGTGCCAGCAGCTTAGACCCTCGGGTCTACGAGCAGTACTTC CASSLDPRVYEQYF
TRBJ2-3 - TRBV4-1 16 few TGCGCCAGCAGCCTTATAGAAGCTACTAACACAGATACGCAGTATTTT CASSLIEATNTDTQYF
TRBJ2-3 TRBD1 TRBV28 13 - TGTGCCAGCCTCCGACAGGGTGACGATACGCAGTATTTT CASLRQGDDTQYF
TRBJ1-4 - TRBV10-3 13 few TGTGCCATCAGAGGGGCGACGAATGAAAAACTGTTTTTT CAIRGATNEKLFF
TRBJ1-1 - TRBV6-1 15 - TGTGCCAGCAAGGACCCTTCCGAGTCGAACACTGAAGCTTTCTTT CASKDPSESNTEAFF
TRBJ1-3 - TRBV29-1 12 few TGCAGCGTCGAAGGGGCTCGGGACACCATATATTTT CSVEGARDTIYF